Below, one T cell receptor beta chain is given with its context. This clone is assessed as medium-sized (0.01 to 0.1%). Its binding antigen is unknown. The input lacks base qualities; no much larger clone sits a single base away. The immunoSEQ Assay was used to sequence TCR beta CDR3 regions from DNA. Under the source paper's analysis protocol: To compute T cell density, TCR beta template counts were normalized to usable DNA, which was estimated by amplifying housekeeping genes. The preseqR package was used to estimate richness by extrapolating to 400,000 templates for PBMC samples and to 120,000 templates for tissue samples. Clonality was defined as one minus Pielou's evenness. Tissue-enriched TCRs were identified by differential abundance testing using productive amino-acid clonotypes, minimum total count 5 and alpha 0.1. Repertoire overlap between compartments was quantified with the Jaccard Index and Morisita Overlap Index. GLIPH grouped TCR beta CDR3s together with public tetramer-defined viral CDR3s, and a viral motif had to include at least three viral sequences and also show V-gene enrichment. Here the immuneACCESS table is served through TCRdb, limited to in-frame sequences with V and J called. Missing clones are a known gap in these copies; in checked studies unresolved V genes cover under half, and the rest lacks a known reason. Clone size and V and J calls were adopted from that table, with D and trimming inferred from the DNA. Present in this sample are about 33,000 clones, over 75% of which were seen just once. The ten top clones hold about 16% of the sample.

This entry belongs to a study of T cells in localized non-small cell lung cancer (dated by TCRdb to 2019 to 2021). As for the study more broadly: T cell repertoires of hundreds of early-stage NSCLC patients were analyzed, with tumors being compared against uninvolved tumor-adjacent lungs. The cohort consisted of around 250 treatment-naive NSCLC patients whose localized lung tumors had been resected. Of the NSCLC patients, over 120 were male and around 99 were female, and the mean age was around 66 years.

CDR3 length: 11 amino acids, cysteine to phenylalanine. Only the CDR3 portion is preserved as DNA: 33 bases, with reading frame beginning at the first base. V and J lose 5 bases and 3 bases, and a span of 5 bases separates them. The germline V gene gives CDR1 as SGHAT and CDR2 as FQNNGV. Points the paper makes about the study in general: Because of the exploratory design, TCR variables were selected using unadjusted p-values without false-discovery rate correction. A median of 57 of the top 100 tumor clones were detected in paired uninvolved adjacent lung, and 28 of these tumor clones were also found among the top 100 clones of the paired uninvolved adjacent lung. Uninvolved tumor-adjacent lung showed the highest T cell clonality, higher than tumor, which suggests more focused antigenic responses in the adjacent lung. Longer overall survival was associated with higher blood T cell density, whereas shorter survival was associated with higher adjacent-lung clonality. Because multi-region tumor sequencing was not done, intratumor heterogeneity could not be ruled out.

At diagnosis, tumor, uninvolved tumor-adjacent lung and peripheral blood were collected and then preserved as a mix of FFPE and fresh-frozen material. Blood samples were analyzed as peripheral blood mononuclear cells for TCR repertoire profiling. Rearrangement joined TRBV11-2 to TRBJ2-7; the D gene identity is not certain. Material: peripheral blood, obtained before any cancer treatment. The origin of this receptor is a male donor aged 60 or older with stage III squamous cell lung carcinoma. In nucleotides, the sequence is TGTGCCAGCAGCATCTTCTACGAGCAGTACTTC. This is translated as CASSIFYEQYF.